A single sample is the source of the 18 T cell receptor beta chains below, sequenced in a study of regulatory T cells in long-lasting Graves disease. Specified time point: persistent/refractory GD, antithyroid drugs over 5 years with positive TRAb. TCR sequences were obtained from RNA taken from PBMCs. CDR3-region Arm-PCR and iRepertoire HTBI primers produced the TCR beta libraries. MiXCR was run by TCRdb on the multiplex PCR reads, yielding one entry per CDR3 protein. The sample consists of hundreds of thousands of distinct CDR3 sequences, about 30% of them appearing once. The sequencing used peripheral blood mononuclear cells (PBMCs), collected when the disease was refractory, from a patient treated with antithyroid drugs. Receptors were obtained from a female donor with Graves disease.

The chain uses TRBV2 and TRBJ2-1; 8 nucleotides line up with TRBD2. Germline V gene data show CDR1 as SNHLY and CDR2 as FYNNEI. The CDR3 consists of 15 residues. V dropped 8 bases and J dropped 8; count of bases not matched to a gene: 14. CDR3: CASLPGLETVDEQFF. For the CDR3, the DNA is TGTGCCAGCCTTCCGGGACTAGAGACCGTGGATGAGCAGTTCTTC.

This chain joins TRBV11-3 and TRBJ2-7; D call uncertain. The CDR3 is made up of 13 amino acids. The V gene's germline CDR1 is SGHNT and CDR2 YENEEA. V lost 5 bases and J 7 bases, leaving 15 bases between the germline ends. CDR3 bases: TGTGCCAGCAGCCCTACCCCGGTCTTTGAGCAGTACTTC. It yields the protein CASSPTPVFEQYF.

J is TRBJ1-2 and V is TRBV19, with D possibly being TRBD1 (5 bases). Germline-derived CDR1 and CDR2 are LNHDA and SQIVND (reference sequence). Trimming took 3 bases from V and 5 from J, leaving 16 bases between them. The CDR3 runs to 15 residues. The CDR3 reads CASSITTGAAYGYTF. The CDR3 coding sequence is TGTGCCAGTAGTATTACTACTGGGGCAGCTTATGGCTACACCTTC.

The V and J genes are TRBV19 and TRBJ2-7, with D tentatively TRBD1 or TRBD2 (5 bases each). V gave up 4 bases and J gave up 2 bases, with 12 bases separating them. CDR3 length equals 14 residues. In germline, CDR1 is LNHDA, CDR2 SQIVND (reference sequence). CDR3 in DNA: TGTGCCAGTAGTACAGGGACCGCGACCTACGAGCAGTACTTC. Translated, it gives CASSTGTATYEQYF.

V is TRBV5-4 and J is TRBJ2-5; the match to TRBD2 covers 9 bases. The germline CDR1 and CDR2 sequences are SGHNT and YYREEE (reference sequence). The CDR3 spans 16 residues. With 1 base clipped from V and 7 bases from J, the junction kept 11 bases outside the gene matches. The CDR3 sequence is CASSLRLAGTGGTQYF. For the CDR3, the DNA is TGTGCCAGCAGCTTGAGGCTAGCGGGAACCGGAGGGACCCAGTACTTC.

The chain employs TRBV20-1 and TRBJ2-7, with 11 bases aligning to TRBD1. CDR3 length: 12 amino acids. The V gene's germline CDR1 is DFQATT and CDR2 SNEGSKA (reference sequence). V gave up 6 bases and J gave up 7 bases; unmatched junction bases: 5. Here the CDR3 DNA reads TGCAGTGCGTGGACAGGGGGCCTAGAGCAGTACTTC. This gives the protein CSAWTGGLEQYF.

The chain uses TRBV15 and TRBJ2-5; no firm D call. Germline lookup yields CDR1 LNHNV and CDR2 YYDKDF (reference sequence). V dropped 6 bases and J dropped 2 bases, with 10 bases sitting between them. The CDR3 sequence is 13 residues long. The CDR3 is CATSVGYQETQYF. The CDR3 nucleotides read TGTGCCACCAGTGTGGGGTATCAAGAGACCCAGTACTTC.

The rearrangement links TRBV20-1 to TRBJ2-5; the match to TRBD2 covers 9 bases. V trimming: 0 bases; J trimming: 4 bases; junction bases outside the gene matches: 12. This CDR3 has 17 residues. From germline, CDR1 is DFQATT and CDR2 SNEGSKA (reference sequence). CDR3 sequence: CSARDHSLGREGETQYF. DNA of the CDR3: TGCAGTGCTAGAGACCATTCCCTCGGGCGGGAGGGAGAGACCCAGTACTTC.

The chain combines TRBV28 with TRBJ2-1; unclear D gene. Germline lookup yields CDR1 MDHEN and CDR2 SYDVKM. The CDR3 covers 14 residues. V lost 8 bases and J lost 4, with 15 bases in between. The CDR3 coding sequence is TGTGCCAGCCGGCCCCCACAAGTATACAATGAGCAGTTCTTC. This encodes CASRPPQVYNEQFF.

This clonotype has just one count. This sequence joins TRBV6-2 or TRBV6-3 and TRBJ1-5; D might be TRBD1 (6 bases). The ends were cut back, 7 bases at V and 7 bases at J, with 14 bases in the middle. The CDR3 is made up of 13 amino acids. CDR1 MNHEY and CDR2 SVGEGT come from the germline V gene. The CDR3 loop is CASTRGVEQPQHF. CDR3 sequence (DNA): TGTGCCAGCACCAGGGGAGTAGAGCAGCCCCAGCATTTT.

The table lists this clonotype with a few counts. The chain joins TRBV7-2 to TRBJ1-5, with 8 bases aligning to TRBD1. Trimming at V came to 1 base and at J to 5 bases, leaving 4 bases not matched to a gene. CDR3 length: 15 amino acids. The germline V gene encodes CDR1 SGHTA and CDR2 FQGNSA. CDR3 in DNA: TGTGCCAGCAGCTTAGATGTCAGGGGGCATCAGCCCCAGCATTTT. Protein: CASSLDVRGHQPQHF.

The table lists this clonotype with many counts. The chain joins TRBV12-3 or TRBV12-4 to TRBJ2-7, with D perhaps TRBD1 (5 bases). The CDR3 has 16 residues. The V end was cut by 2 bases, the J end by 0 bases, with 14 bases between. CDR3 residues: CASSLMQGSASYEQYF. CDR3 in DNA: TGTGCCAGCAGTTTAATGCAGGGCAGCGCCTCCTACGAGCAGTACTTC.

CDR3 DNA sequence: TGTGCCATCAGTGAGGTGTCAGGGGGGATGAGCACTGAAGCTTTCTTT. This translates into CAISEVSGGMSTEAFF. This chain connects TRBV10-3 to TRBJ1-1; 7 nucleotides match TRBD1. V was pared by 2 bases and J by 4 bases, with 10 bases of the junction left unmatched. CDR3 length equals 16 residues. CDR1 ENHRY and CDR2 SYGVKD come from the germline V gene.

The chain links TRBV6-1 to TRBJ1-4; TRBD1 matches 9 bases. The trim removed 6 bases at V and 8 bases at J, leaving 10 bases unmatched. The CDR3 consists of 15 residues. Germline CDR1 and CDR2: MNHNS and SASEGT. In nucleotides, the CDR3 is TGTGCCAGCAGGGGAGGGACAGGGCGAGGAGAAAAACTGTTTTTT. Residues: CASRGGTGRGEKLFF.

The CDR3 protein is CASRGTGTLSYNEQFF. CDR3 DNA sequence: TGTGCCAGCAGAGGGACAGGGACTTTGTCCTACAATGAGCAGTTCTTC. This chain connects TRBV6-1 to TRBJ2-1, with TRBD1 matching over 9 bases. V trimming: 6 bases; J trimming: 1 base; junction bases outside the gene matches: 7. Germline loops: CDR1 MNHNS, CDR2 SASEGT. This CDR3 contains 16 residues.

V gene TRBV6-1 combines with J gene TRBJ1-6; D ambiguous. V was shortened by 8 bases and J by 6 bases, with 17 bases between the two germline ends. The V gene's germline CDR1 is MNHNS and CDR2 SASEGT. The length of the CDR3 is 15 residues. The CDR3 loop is CASARTEGINSPLHF. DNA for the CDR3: TGTGCCAGCGCGCGGACGGAGGGAATTAATTCACCCCTCCACTTT.

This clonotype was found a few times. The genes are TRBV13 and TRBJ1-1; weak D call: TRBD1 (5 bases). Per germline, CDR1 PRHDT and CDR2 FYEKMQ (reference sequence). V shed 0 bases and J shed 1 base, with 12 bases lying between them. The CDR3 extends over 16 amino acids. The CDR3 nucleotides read TGTGCCAGCAGCTTAGGAGCCGGGACTACGAACACTGAAGCTTTCTTT. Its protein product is CASSLGAGTTNTEAFF.

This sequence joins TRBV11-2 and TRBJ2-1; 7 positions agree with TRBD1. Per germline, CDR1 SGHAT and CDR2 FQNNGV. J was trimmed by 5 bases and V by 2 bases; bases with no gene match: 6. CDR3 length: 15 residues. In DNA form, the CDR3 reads TGTGCCAGCAGCTTACAAAGGGGGCGAAACAATGAGCAGTTCTTC. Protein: CASSLQRGRNNEQFF.